This T cell receptor (beta chain) is from a study of cytomegalovirus exposure and HLA in healthy donors (TCRdb year 2017). Some background on the complete study: According to a later analysis, the roughly 130 validation repertoires were produced on the same platform as the approximately 600 repertoires of the first cohort. The study was designed to test whether signatures of past pathogen exposure could be identified by cataloging public T cell receptors. Along with the approximately 700-subject first cohort, a separate validation cohort of over 90 different subjects was used. High-throughput TCR immunosequencing, statistical association of individual TCRs with disease status, and machine learning were combined to predict cytomegalovirus infection status. Study-wide conclusions, independent of this receptor: Across donors, most TCR sequences were observed very rarely, whereas some public TCRs were present in many individuals. A later analysis found that TCRs clustered in the first cohort also tended to co-occur in the 120 validation repertoires, with approximately 95% of cluster scores above 0. A later analysis had no HLA typing for the validation cohort, so co-occurrence there was scored across all 120 or so repertoires. Cytomegalovirus status was reported to be diagnosed by the classifier with high specificity and sensitivity in both the original and validation cohorts. According to the authors, the approach could potentially be generalized to other disease states and immunological phenotypes. The study gave a list of some 150 TCR beta chains associated with cytomegalovirus. In vitro tests confirmed that a few of the cytomegalovirus-associated TCR beta chains recognize cytomegalovirus antigens.

A note on this clone: The antigen it recognizes is unknown. Within one base of it there is no much larger clone, and no base qualities were kept.

Donors formed part of the validation cohort, which comprised about 130 subjects and was distinct from the first cohort of fewer than 750 subjects. There are 16 amino acids in the CDR3, from cysteine to phenylalanine inclusive. Only the CDR3 part of the read is kept: 48 bases, read in frame from the first base. The germline V gene (reference sequence) specifies SGHNT as CDR1 and YYREEE as CDR2. V drops 1 base and J drops 4 bases, leaving 14 bases in between. Library creation used the immunoSEQ multiplex PCR assay. On the study's bioinformatics: A statistical classification framework was developed to diagnose cytomegalovirus status using the catalog of TCR beta chain sequences. Held by TCRdb, this immuneACCESS table contains in-frame sequences only and omits some clones. Under half of the omission traces to an unresolved V gene where checked; the cause of the rest is unknown. V and J calls and clone size are copied from that table; D and trimming were computed from the DNA. This sample comprises more than 95,000 clones, approximately 94% of them detected only once. Over 1% of the sample lies in the top ten.

The sample taken for sequencing was PBMCs. Recombination joined TRBV5-4 with TRBJ1-4, with the D segment identity uncertain. The source is a woman younger than 35 in good health and CMV-seronegative. The DNA sequence is TGTGCCAGCAGCTTGAGTCGGGGAATGGTTAATGAAAAACTGTTTTTT. The resulting protein is CASSLSRGMVNEKLFF. The CDR3, completed at both ends by the reference TRBV5-4 and TRBJ1-4 genes, gives the full variable domain ETGVTQSPTHLIKTRGQQVTLRCSSQSGHNTVSWYQQALGQGPQFIFQYYREEENGRGNFPPRFSGLQFPNYSSELNVNALELDDSALYLCASSLSRGMVNEKLFFGSGTQLSVL.